Below, 16 T cell receptor beta chains from the same sample are listed, as sequenced in a study of shared clonotypes between healthy human individuals. The table came from immunoSEQ multiplex PCR; TCRdb's copy has only in-frame clones and leaves some out. The repertoire holds more than 1,200,000 clones, with approximately 98.5% as singletons. Input material: naive CD4+ T cells sorted from blood. The subset here: CD45RA+ positively selected. Receptors were obtained from a man aged 25-45 years in good health.

This chain links TRBV28 with TRBJ1-2; perhaps TRBD1 as D (6 bases). The CDR3 loop spans 13 amino acids. V was pared by 6 bases and J by 4 bases, with 12 bases between. CDR1 is MDHEN, CDR2 SYDVKM, per germline. The CDR3 nucleotides are TGTGCCAGCAGGTCCGGACAGCTCTATGGCTACACCTTC. Translated, it gives CASRSGQLYGYTF.

This clone was observed a single time. The CDR3 DNA reads TGCGCCAGCAAAGCTTGGTCCCGGGCGGGGCAGGTCTACGAGCAGTACTTC. This sequence encodes CASKAWSRAGQVYEQYF. The rearrangement uses TRBV5-1 and TRBJ2-7; perhaps TRBD2 as D (6 bases). This CDR3 has 17 amino acids. Germline CDR1 and CDR2: SGHRS and YFSETQ. Trimming took 6 bases from V and 3 from J, leaving 25 bases between them.

V is TRBV11-2 and J is TRBJ1-4; TRBD1 matches at 9 bases. V trimming: 1 base; J trimming: 8 bases; junction bases outside the gene matches: 8. CDR3 length equals 16 residues. From germline, CDR1 is SGHAT and CDR2 FQNNGV. The CDR3, as DNA: TGTGCCAGCAGCTTAGGGAGGGGACAGGGTGACGAAAAACTGTTTTTT. It specifies CASSLGRGQGDEKLFF. Filled out from reference TRBV11-2 and TRBJ1-4, the complete variable domain reads EAGVAQSPRYKIIEKRQSVAFWCNPISGHATLYWYQQILGQGPKLLIQFQNNGVVDDSQLPKDRFSAERLKGVDSTLKIQPAKLEDSAVYLCASSLGRGQGDEKLFFGSGTQLSVL.

The rearrangement uses TRBV6-4 and TRBJ2-2, with TRBD1 identical over 7 bases. The ends lost 6 bases at V and 6 bases at J; junction bases unmatched: 10. Germline V CDR1 and CDR2: MRHNA, SNTAGT. The length of the CDR3 is 15 residues. The chain's CDR3 is CASSARGNGAGELFF. The CDR3 DNA is TGTGCCAGCAGCGCCAGGGGGAACGGGGCCGGGGAGCTGTTTTTT.

With regard to this clone: The sample holds other DNA sequences that translate to the same CDR3. The rearrangement links TRBV28 to TRBJ1-5; weak D call: TRBD1 (5 bases). The V and J ends lost 3 bases and 5 bases respectively, with 8 bases between them. The CDR3 has 13 amino acids. Germline V CDR1 and CDR2: MDHEN, SYDVKM. The CDR3 region has the DNA TGTGCCAGCAGTTTTCGGGGGGATCAGCCCCAGCATTTT. Its protein is CASSFRGDQPQHF.

The J gene is TRBJ1-4, the V gene TRBV25-1; tentative D call: TRBD1 (5 bases). Looked up from germline, CDR1 is MGHDK and CDR2 is SYGVNS. The CDR3 runs 15 residues. The V gene lost 3 bases and the J gene lost 5 bases, with 13 bases spanning the gap. In DNA, the CDR3 is TGTGCCAGCAGTGACAGGAGCAGGGAGAATGAAAAACTGTTTTTT. It encodes CASSDRSRENEKLFF.

This chain joins TRBV5-1 and TRBJ2-1; TRBD2 matches at 12 bases. J gave up 8 bases and V 4 bases, and 19 bases lay outside the gene matches. Germline values: CDR1 SGHRS, CDR2 YFSETQ. The CDR3 totals 19 residues. CDR3 amino acids: CASSNRRTSGKRALDEQFF. CDR3 DNA: TGCGCCAGCAGCAATCGCCGGACTAGCGGGAAGCGGGCTCTCGATGAGCAGTTCTTC.

This rearrangement joins TRBV5-6 to TRBJ2-3, with TRBD2 identical over 10 bases. The CDR3 contains 18 residues. The V segment lost 0 bases and the J segment 0 bases; nucleotides outside the gene matches: 7. Germline assignment: CDR1 SGHDT and CDR2 YYEEEE. CDR3 nucleotide sequence: TGTGCCAGCAGCTTGGCCTTACTAGCGGGATCTAGCACAGATACGCAGTATTTT. Translated, it gives CASSLALLAGSSTDTQYF.

The chain couples TRBV11-2 to TRBJ2-3; TRBD2 might be the D (6 bases). Trimming shortened V by 3 bases and J by 0 bases, and 13 bases separated the two germline ends. Germline V CDR1 and CDR2: SGHAT, FQNNGV. The CDR3 loop spans 16 amino acids. The CDR3 DNA sequence: TGTGCCAGCAGCTTCCCCCCCGGGAGAAGCACAGATACGCAGTATTTT. Translating gives CASSFPPGRSTDTQYF.

DNA of the CDR3: TGTGCCAGCAGTCCGGACATCCCGCCTGCCAATGAGCAGTTCTTC. Its protein product is CASSPDIPPANEQFF. The rearrangement links TRBV6-6 to TRBJ2-1, with a tentative D call TRBD1 (5 bases). The CDR3 totals 15 residues. Looked up from germline, CDR1 is MNHNY and CDR2 is SVGAGI (reference sequence). Between the trimmed V and J ends, which lost 5 bases and 6 bases, there was a span of 17 bases.

The table lists this clone with a count of one. J is TRBJ1-5 and V is TRBV18, with D perhaps TRBD1 (5 bases). V lost 2 bases and J lost 6, with 17 bases in between. Per germline, CDR1 KGHSH and CDR2 LQKENI. This CDR3 region has 16 residues. Here the CDR3 DNA reads TGTGCCAGCTCACCATCCCTCCAGGGAGGGAGTCAGCCCCAGCATTTT. This encodes CASSPSLQGGSQPQHF.

The CDR3 loop reads CASSSLSGRVYNEQFF. The CDR3, as DNA: TGTGCCAGCAGTTCCCTTAGCGGGAGGGTTTACAATGAGCAGTTCTTC. The chain couples TRBV6-5 to TRBJ2-1; 11 bases are a match to TRBD2. V trimming: 4 bases; J trimming: 4 bases; junction bases outside the gene matches: 6. The germline gives CDR1 MNHEY, CDR2 SVGAGI. This CDR3 is 16 amino acids long.

This chain joins TRBV9 and TRBJ2-1; D is unresolved. The CDR3 loop spans 13 amino acids. With 0 bases removed from V and 9 bases from J, the gap between germline ends came to 10 bases. The germline V gene has CDR1 SGDLS and CDR2 YYNGEE. Here the CDR3 reads CASSVEPWSEQFF. In nucleotides, the CDR3 is TGTGCCAGCAGCGTAGAACCCTGGAGTGAGCAGTTCTTC.

A single count supports this clone. CDR3 sequence reads: CASSQTSLENEQYF. For the CDR3, the DNA is TGTGCCAGCAGTCAAACTAGCCTGGAGAACGAGCAGTACTTC. The chain carries TRBV7-9 and TRBJ2-7; the D gene is possibly TRBD2 (6 bases). This CDR3 contains 14 residues. Germline V gene sequence: CDR1 SEHNR, CDR2 FQNEAQ (reference sequence). The V end lost 6 bases, the J end lost 5 bases, and 17 bases lay between the germline ends.

The CDR3 DNA sequence: TGTGCCAGCAGCTTCCTCCCAAGTGGGGCCAACGTCCTGACTTTC. Translating gives CASSFLPSGANVLTF. The chain has TRBV5-5 and TRBJ2-6; D remains ambiguous. Between the trimmed V and J ends, which lost 2 bases and 3 bases, there was a span of 9 bases. The CDR3 is made up of 15 amino acids. CDR1 and CDR2 (germline): SGHKS, YYEKEE (reference sequence).

The V call is TRBV2, the J call TRBJ2-7, with D maybe TRBD1 (6 bases). The germline gives CDR1 SNHLY, CDR2 FYNNEI. CDR3 size: 13 residues. The germline V and J ends were trimmed by 11 bases and 4 bases, with 18 bases remaining between them. For the CDR3, the DNA is TGTGCCGGCAACTACAGGGTGACTTACGAGCAGTACTTC. As protein: CAGNYRVTYEQYF.